The clone carrying this TCR beta chain was detected only a few times. Antigen: not known. This record comes from a study of T-cell reconstitution after alpha-beta-depleted transplantation in children. Study results and caveats: Where alpha-beta T cells came from about two months after transplant was reportedly several hundred expanded graft clones. At one year after transplant, newly produced T cells mostly accounted for T-cell counts and diversity.

Unique molecular identifiers were built into the TCRbeta library. One entry per CDR3 protein, called by TCRdb with MiXCR from the PCR reads. The repertoire consists of more than 400,000 distinct CDR3 sequences, with over 9.5% occurring once and the leading ten covering roughly 15%. Germline assignment: CDR1 SEHNR and CDR2 FQNEAQ (reference sequence). The CDR3 contains 15 residues. Trimming left V 1 base short and J 4 bases short, with 11 bases between. The TCR comes from a female patient younger than 10 who had a stem cell transplant for aplastic anemia, so the T cells may come from the graft donor. Sequenced material: PBMCs, mostly from graft donor cells, taken 180 days after TCRalphabeta/CD19-depleted stem cell transplant. The rearrangement joins TRBV7-9 to TRBJ2-1; D unresolved. The CDR3 is CASSLVVGQYNEQFF. DNA for the CDR3: TGTGCCAGCAGCTTAGTCGTCGGCCAATACAATGAGCAGTTCTTC. Supplemented by reference TRBV7-9 and TRBJ2-1, the full variable domain reads DTGVSQNPRHKITKRGQNVTFRCDPISEHNRLYWYRQTLGQGPEFLTYFQNEAQLEKSRLLSDRFSAERPKGSFSTLEIQRTEQGDSAMYLCASSLVVGQYNEQFFGPGTRLTVL.